A selection of T cell receptor beta chains follows, all from one sample in a study of CD8 T cells in ankylosing spondylitis. TCRdb reprocessed the 5' RACE reads with MiXCR, giving one entry per CDR3 protein. The table lists 150,000 to 200,000 distinct CDR3 sequences, roughly 13% of them singletons. What was sequenced was blood, either unsorted or a sorted T cell fraction (not recorded which). The receptors shown here come from a female donor with ankylosing spondylitis or in good health (not recorded which). CDR3s include the opening cysteine and the closing phenylalanine or tryptophan. Each record gives: CDR3 protein, CDR3 length, V gene, J gene.

CASSQDRLLKNTGELFF	17	TRBV4-2	TRBJ2-2
CATSERSGIIENEQFF	16	TRBV24-1	TRBJ2-1
CASRAGSPYNEQFF	14	TRBV27	TRBJ2-1
CASSSLLDRGYGYTF	15	TRBV6-2/TRBV6-3	TRBJ1-2
CASSQDSVYEQYF	13	TRBV14	TRBJ2-7
CSAPSLNTQYF	11	TRBV20-1	TRBJ2-3
CASRERRGNTGELFF	15	TRBV6-1	TRBJ2-2
CSVEAQGGYTF	11	TRBV29-1	TRBJ1-2
CASSPDSATQYF	12	TRBV6-2/TRBV6-3	TRBJ2-3
CSVENRNSEAFF	12	TRBV29-1	TRBJ1-1
CASSFSVSSYNEQFF	15	TRBV12-3/TRBV12-4	TRBJ2-1
CATSETGGRPEAFF	14	TRBV24-1	TRBJ1-1
CASAINEQYF	10	TRBV25-1	TRBJ2-7
CASREPDRGRGYTF	14	TRBV28	TRBJ1-2
CSALDRVYYNEQFF	14	TRBV20-1	TRBJ2-1
CASSLSGIGSYEQYF	15	TRBV27	TRBJ2-7
CASSSEYGWGNQPQHF	16	TRBV5-5	TRBJ1-5
CASSFGVEQFF	11	TRBV5-6	TRBJ2-1
CASSLGLAGYNEQFF	15	TRBV5-1	TRBJ2-1
CAATTSKFRVGTEAFF	16	TRBV28	TRBJ1-1
CASSTRKVIYNEQFF	15	TRBV7-2	TRBJ2-1
CASQGNSYEQYF	12	TRBV27	TRBJ2-7
CATSDPSGRDTDTQYF	16	TRBV24-1	TRBJ2-3
CSVPGGRTEAFF	12	TRBV29-1	TRBJ1-1
CASSLAPGAQREQYF	15	TRBV5-1	TRBJ2-7
CASSLSRTGGKDTQYF	16	TRBV7-9	TRBJ2-3
CASSVNGELFF	11	TRBV6-5	TRBJ2-2
CASSQGPRDWLNNEQFF	17	TRBV4-2	TRBJ2-1
CASSLDAGPMNTEAFF	16	TRBV5-6	TRBJ1-1
CASRDRGRTGELFF	14	TRBV12-3/TRBV12-4	TRBJ2-2
CSARTGTRDYEQYF	14	TRBV20-1	TRBJ2-7
CAISESPVSGNTIYF	15	TRBV10-3	TRBJ1-3
CASSPSGRALNEQFF	15	TRBV12-3/TRBV12-4	TRBJ2-1
CSAAPGANSGNTIYF	15	TRBV20-1	TRBJ1-3
CASLSGTRTKGELFF	15	TRBV6-1	TRBJ2-2
CAWSNRQGINYGYTF	15	TRBV30	TRBJ1-2
CSVEGDNQPQHF	12	TRBV29-1	TRBJ1-5
CSARGGASNQPQHF	14	TRBV20-1	TRBJ1-5
CSVARDYEQYF	11	TRBV29-1	TRBJ2-7
CASSQGGTGVENTEAFF	17	TRBV14	TRBJ1-1
CASSTLTGALFF	12	TRBV11-3	TRBJ1-4
CASSWQGRGTEAFF	14	TRBV5-6	TRBJ1-1
CASSLSQASYEQYF	14	TRBV7-2	TRBJ2-7
CASTGVRDTQYF	12	TRBV12-3/TRBV12-4	TRBJ2-3
CASSRETQYF	10	TRBV4-3	TRBJ2-5
CASSTHRDIGPGELFF	16	TRBV6-2/TRBV6-3	TRBJ2-2
CATGEKSYNEQFF	13	TRBV12-3/TRBV12-4	TRBJ2-1
CSARGVGVYTQYF	13	TRBV20-1	TRBJ2-3
CASSLSIDRVAEAFF	15	TRBV7-6	TRBJ1-1
CASSQWGTGGWNEQFF	16	TRBV14	TRBJ2-1
CASGTSGSNEQFF	13	TRBV19	TRBJ2-1
CASRAGGDGYTF	12	TRBV5-1	TRBJ1-2
CASSPWTSGDRTDTQYF	17	TRBV4-3	TRBJ2-3
CASREGLADTQYF	13	TRBV10-2	TRBJ2-3
CASSLEQPGTEAFF	14	TRBV5-1	TRBJ1-1